The T cell receptor beta chain described here comes from a study of blood T cell repertoires in COVID-19 (dated by TCRdb to the early 2020s). About the investigation overall: Samples covering the acute and convalescent phases of COVID-19 were provided by collaborators in the United States, Italy and Spain. The repertoires were released in a freely available public database intended as a resource for research on the immune response to SARS-CoV-2. The dataset comprised deeply sampled blood TCRbeta repertoires from subjects exposed to, actively infected with, or recovered from COVID-19. Sample metadata almost always included a de-identified subject ID, COVID-19 status, age in years and sex. The prospective study material was composed of cDNA or gDNA derived from T cells, B-cell-depleted T cells, or PBMCs. Where available, HLA class I and class II types were taken from metadata supplied by the sample provider and were not determined by assay-based typing. Samples came from the ongoing ImmuneRACE study (first 160 participants) plus 1,254 subjects from 6 global collaborators.

Whole blood was collected in K2EDTA tubes by collaborating institutions according to the institutions' own protocols. For TCRbeta analysis, collaborator samples were shipped as frozen whole blood, as isolated PBMCs, or as DNA extracted from either sample type. TCRbeta CDR3 regions were amplified from genomic DNA using the immunoSEQ Assay, a bias-controlled multiplex PCR. On the authors' methods: The number of nucleated cells in each sample was estimated by amplification of reference gene primers within the assay. Sequence reads were collapsed and filtered to measure the absolute abundance of every unique TCRbeta CDR3 rearrangement. For each sample, productive Simpson clonality was calculated as the square root of Simpson's diversity index across productive rearrangements. Not all clones reach the TCRdb copy of this immuneACCESS table, which keeps in-frame sequences only. Checked studies attribute under half of the gap to unresolved V genes and leave the rest unexplained. V, J and clone size reflect that table, while D and trimming were determined from the DNA. The sample contains fewer than 200,000 clones, roughly 85% of them found a single time. 8.2% of the sample lies in the top ten.

In the germline V gene, CDR1 corresponds to SGHRS and CDR2 to YFSETQ. Compared with germline, V lacks 1 base and J lacks 8 bases; bases without a gene match: 6. Taken from cysteine to phenylalanine, the CDR3 has 15 residues. Of all the DNA, just the CDR3 is kept, 45 bases in frame from base 1. In its sample, this clone was seen a few times. What this receptor recognizes is not known. Within one base of it there is no much larger clone, and no base qualities were kept. Summary of the overall study and its limitations: The quantity of clinical and demographic metadata differed by source and by participant and was supplied without curation.

The V and J genes are TRBV5-1 and TRBJ2-1; TRBD1 fits 10 bases in the junction. The TCR originated in a woman aged 55-70 years with acute or convalescent COVID-19. Input material: peripheral blood. The CDR3 region has the sequence CASSLRQGARDEQFF. The DNA sequence is given as TGCGCCAGCAGCTTGAGACAGGGGGCGCGGGATGAGCAGTTCTTC. With all but the CDR3 taken from the reference TRBV5-1 and TRBJ2-1 genes, the full variable domain is: KAGVTQTPRYLIKTRGQQVTLSCSPISGHRSVSWYQQTPGQGLQFLFEYFSETQRNKGNFPGRFSGRQFSNSRSEMNVSTLELGDSALYLCASSLRQGARDEQFFGPGTRLTVL.